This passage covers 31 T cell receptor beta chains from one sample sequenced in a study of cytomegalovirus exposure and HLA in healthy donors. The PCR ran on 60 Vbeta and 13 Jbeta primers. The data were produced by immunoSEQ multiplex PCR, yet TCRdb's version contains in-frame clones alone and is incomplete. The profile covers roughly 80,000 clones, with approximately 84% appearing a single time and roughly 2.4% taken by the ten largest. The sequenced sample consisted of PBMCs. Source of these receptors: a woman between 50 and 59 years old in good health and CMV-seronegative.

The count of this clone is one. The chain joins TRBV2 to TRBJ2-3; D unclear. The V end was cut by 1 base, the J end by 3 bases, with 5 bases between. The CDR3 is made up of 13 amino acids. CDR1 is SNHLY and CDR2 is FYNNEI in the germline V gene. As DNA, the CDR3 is TGTGCCAGCAGTGAAGATTCGACAGATACGCAGTATTTT. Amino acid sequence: CASSEDSTDTQYF.

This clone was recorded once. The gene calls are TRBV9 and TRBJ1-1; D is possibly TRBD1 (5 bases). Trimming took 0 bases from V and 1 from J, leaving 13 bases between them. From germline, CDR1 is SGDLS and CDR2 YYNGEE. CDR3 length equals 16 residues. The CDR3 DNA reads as TGTGCCAGCAGCGTAGTCCAGGGTGGGTCGAACACTGAAGCTTTCTTT. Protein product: CASSVVQGGSNTEAFF. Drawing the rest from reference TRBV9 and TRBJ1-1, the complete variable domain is DSGVTQTPKHLITATGQRVTLRCSPRSGDLSVYWYQQSLDQGLQFLIQYYNGEERAKGNILERFSAQQFPDLHSELNLSSLELGDSALYFCASSVVQGGSNTEAFFGQGTRLTVV.

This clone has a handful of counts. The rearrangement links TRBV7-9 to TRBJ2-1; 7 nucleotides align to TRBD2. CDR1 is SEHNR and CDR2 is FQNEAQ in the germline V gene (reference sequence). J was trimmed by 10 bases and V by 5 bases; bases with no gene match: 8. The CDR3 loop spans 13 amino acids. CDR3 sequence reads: CASSGEGSGEQFF. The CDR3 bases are TGTGCCAGCAGCGGGGAGGGGTCGGGCGAGCAGTTCTTC.

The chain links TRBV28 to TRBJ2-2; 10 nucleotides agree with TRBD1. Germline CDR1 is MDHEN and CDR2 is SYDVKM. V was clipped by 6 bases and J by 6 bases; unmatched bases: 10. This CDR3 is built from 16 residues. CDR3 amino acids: CASSSTGTGVPGELFF. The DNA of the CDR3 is TGTGCCAGCAGCTCGACCGGGACAGGGGTTCCCGGGGAGCTGTTTTTT.

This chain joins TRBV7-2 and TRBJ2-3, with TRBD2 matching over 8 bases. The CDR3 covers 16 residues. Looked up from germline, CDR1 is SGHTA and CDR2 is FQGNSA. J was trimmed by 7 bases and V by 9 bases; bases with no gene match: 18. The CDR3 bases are TGTGCCAGTTCCACGCCTCGGGGGGGCAGGACACATACGCAGTATTTT. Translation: CASSTPRGGRTHTQYF.

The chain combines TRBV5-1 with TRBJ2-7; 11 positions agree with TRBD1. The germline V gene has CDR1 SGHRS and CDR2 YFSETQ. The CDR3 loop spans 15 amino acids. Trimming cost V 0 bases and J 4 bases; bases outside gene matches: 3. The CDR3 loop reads CASSLGGQGGYEQYF. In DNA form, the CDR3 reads TGCGCCAGCAGCTTGGGGGGACAGGGGGGATACGAGCAGTACTTC. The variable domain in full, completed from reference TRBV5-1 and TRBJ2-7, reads KAGVTQTPRYLIKTRGQQVTLSCSPISGHRSVSWYQQTPGQGLQFLFEYFSETQRNKGNFPGRFSGRQFSNSRSEMNVSTLELGDSALYLCASSLGGQGGYEQYFGPGTRLTVT.

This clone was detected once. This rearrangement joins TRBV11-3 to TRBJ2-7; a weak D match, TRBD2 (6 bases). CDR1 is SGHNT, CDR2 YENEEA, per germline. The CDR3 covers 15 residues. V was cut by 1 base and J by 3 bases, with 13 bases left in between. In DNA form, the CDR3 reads TGTGCCAGCAGCTTAGGGAGGGACGGCAACTACGAGCAGTACTTC. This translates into CASSLGRDGNYEQYF.

CDR3 region: CASSLEDRGTDTQYF. CDR3 coding DNA: TGTGCCAGCAGTTTAGAGGACAGGGGCACAGATACGCAGTATTTT. This chain connects TRBV27 to TRBJ2-3; 8 bases line up with TRBD1. In germline, CDR1 is MNHEY, CDR2 SMNVEV (reference sequence). The junction had 2 bases not matched to a gene; V was cut back by 2 bases and J by 1 base. The CDR3 sequence is 15 residues long.

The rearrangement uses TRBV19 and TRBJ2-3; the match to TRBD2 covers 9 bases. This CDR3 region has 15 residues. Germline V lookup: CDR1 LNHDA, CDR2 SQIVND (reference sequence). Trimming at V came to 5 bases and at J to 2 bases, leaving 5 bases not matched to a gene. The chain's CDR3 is CASSSLAGFTDTQYF. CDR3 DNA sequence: TGTGCCAGTAGTTCCCTAGCGGGGTTCACAGATACGCAGTATTTT.

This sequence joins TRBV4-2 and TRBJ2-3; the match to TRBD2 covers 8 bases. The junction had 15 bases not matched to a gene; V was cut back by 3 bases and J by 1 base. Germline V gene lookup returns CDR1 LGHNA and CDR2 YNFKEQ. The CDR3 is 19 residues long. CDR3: CASSQGTSSVGARTDTQYF. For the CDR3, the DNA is TGTGCCAGCAGCCAGGGGACTAGTAGCGTGGGTGCCCGCACAGATACGCAGTATTTT.

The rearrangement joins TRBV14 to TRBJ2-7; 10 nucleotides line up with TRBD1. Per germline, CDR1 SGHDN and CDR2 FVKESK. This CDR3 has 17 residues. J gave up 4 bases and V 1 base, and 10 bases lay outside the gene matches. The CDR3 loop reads CASSQGRRDRGIYEQYF. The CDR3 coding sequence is TGTGCCAGCAGCCAAGGACGTCGGGACAGGGGTATTTACGAGCAGTACTTC.

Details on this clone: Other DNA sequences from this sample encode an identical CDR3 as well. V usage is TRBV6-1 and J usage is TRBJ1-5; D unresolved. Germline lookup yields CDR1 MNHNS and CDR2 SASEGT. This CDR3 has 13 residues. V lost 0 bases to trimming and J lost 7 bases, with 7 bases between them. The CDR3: CASSEARGQPQHF. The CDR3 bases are TGTGCCAGCAGTGAAGCCCGAGGGCAGCCCCAGCATTTT.

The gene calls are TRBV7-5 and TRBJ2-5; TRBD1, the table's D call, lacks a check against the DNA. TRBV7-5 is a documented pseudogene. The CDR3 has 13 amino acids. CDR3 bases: TGTGCCAGAAGAACCTCAGGCTCGGAGACCCAGTACTTC. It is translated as CARRTSGSETQYF.

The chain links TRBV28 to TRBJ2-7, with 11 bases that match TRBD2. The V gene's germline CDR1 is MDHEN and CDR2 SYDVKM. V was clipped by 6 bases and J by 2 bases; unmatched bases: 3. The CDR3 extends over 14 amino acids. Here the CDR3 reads CASRETSGTYEQYF. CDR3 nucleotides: TGTGCCAGCAGGGAGACTAGCGGGACCTACGAGCAGTACTTC.

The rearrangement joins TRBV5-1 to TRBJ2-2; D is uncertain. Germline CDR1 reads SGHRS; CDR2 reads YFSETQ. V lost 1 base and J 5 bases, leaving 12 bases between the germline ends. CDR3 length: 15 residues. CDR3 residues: CASSLNRKATGELFF. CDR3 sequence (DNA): TGCGCCAGCAGCTTGAATCGTAAAGCAACCGGGGAGCTGTTTTTT.

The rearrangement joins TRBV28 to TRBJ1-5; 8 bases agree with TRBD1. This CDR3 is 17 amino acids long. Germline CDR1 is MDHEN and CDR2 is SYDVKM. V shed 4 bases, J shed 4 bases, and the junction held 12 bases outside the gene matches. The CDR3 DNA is TGTGCCAGCAGTTCCACGCCTCCGACAGGGGCTAATCAGCCCCAGCATTTT. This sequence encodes CASSSTPPTGANQPQHF. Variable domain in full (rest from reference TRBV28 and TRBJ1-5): DVKVTQSSRYLVKRTGEKVFLECVQDMDHENMFWYRQDPGLGLRLIYFSYDVKMKEKGDIPEGYSVSREKKERFSLILESASTNQTSMYLCASSSTPPTGANQPQHFGDGTRLSIL.

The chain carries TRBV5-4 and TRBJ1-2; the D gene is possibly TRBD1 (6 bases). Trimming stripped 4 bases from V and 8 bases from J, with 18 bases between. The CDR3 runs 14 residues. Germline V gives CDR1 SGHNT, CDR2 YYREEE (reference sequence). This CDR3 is CASSGGAGADGYTF. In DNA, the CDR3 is TGTGCCAGCAGCGGGGGGGCAGGGGCGGACGGCTACACCTTC.

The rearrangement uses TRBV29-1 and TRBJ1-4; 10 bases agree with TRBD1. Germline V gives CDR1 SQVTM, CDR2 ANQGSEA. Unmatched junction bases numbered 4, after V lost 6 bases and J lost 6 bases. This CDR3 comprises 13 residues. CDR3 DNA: TGCAGCGTACGGACAGGGGGGTATGAAAAACTGTTTTTT. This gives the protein CSVRTGGYEKLFF.

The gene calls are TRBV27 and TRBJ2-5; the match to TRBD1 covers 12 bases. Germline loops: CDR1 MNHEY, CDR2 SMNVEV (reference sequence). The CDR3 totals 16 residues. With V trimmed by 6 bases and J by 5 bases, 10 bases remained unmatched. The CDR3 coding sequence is TGTGCCAGCAGCCTCACTGGGACAGGGGGCCGGGAGACCCAGTACTTC. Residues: CASSLTGTGGRETQYF.

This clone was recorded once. The CDR3 loop is CAWTRQTNTEAFF. The CDR3 DNA reads as TGTGCCTGGACCAGACAGACAAACACTGAAGCTTTCTTT. The genes are TRBV30 and TRBJ1-1, with a weak D call TRBD1 (5 bases). Germline V gene lookup returns CDR1 GTSNPN and CDR2 SVGIG (reference sequence). V lost 4 bases to trimming and J lost 2 bases, with 11 bases between them. This CDR3 comprises 13 residues.

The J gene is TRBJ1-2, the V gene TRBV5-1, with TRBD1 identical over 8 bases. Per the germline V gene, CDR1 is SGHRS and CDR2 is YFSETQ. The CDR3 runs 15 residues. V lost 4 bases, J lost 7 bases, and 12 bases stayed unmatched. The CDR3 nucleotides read TGCGCCAGCAGCATGGGTTTGCAGGGGGCTTCTGGCTACACCTTC. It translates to CASSMGLQGASGYTF.

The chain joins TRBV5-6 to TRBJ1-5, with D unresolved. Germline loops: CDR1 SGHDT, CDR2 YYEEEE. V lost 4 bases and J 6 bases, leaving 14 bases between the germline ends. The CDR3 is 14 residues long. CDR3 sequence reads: CASSLRGMSQPQHF. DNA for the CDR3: TGTGCCAGCAGCCTCCGCGGAATGAGTCAGCCCCAGCATTTT.

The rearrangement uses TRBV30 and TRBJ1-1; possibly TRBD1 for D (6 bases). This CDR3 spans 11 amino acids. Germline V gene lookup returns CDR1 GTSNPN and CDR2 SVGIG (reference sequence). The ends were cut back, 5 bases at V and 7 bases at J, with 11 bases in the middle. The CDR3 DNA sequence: TGTGCCTGGGAACGGGACATTGAAGCTTTCTTT. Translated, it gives CAWERDIEAFF.

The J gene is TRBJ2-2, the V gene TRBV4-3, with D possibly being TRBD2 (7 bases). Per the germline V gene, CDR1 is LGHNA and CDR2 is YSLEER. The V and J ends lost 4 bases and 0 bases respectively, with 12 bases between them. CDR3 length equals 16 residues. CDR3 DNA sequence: TGCGCCAGCAGCCCGGGGGGCGGCGCGAACACCGGGGAGCTGTTTTTT. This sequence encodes CASSPGGGANTGELFF.

The DNA of the CDR3 is TGTGCTAGTGGTTTGGATGGGGGACAGGGGTTTTACAATGAGCAGTTCTTC. Protein sequence: CASGLDGGQGFYNEQFF. The V gene is TRBV12-5, the J gene TRBJ2-1; 10 bases are shared with TRBD1. CDR1 LGHNT and CDR2 FRNRAP come from the germline V gene. V trimming: 1 base; J trimming: 4 bases; junction bases outside the gene matches: 7. CDR3 size: 17 residues. The full variable domain, completed using reference TRBV12-5 and TRBJ2-1, is DARVTQTPRHKVTEMGQEVTMRCQPILGHNTVFWYRQTMMQGLELLAYFRNRAPLDDSGMPKDRFSAEMPDATLATLKIQPSEPRDSAVYFCASGLDGGQGFYNEQFFGPGTRLTVL.

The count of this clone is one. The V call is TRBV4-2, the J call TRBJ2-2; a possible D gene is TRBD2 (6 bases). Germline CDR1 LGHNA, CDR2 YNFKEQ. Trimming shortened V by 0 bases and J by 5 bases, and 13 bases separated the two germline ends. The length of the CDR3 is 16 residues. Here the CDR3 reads CASSQESGVGTGELFF. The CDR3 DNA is TGTGCCAGCAGCCAAGAGTCGGGGGTAGGGACCGGGGAGCTGTTTTTT.

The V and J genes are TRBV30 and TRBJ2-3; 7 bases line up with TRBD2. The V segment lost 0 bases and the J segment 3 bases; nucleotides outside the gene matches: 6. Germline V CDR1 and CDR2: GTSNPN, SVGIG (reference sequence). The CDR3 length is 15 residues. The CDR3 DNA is TGTGCCTGGAGTGTACAAGCGGGGTGGACAGATACGCAGTATTTT. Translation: CAWSVQAGWTDTQYF.

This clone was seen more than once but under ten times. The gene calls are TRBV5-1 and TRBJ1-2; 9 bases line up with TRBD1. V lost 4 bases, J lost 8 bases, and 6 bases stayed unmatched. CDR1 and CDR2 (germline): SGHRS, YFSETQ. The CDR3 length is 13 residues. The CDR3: CASSDGTGYGYTF. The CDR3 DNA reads TGCGCCAGCAGCGACGGGACAGGGTACGGCTACACCTTC.

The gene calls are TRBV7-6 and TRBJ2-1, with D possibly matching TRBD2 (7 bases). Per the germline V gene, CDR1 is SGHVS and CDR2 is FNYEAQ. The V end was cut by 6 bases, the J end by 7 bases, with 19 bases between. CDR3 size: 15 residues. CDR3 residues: CASRGKGGPGNEQFF. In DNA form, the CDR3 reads TGTGCCAGCAGGGGTAAGGGGGGGCCTGGGAATGAGCAGTTCTTC.

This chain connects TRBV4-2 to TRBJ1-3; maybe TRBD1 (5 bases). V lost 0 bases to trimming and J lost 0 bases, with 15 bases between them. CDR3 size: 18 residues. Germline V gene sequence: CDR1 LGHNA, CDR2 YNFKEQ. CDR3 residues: CASSQDLGRVSSGNTIYF. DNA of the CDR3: TGTGCCAGCAGCCAAGATCTGGGCAGGGTTAGCTCTGGAAACACCATATATTTT.

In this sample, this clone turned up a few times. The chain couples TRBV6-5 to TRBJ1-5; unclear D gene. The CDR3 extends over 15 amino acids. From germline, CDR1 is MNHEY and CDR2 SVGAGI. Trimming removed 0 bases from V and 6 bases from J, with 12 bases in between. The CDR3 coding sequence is TGTGCCAGCAGTTACTCGTCAGCGAGCGGTCAGCCCCAGCATTTT. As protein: CASSYSSASGQPQHF.